The 31 T cell receptor beta chains presented below share a single source sample, sequenced in a study of T cell responses to AZD1222 COVID-19 vaccine. Sequencing used immunoSEQ multiplex PCR; TCRdb keeps in-frame clones, though not all of them. This repertoire shows about 100,000 clones, about 95% found once; its top ten account for approximately 2.2%. Sample: peripheral blood, taken on day 0 of AZD1222 vaccination. These receptors were taken from an adult in good health.

This chain connects TRBV10-2 to TRBJ2-7; no firm D call. CDR1 and CDR2 from the germline V gene are WSHSY and SAAADI. V gave up 5 bases and J gave up 3 bases, with 11 bases separating them. This CDR3 has 13 residues. CDR3 bases: TGCGCCAGCAGTAGGGCGCTCAGCTACGAGCAGTACTTC. Amino acids: CASSRALSYEQYF.

The V call is TRBV19, the J call TRBJ1-4; tentatively, D is TRBD1 (5 bases). Looked up from germline, CDR1 is LNHDA and CDR2 is SQIVND (reference sequence). The CDR3 has 16 residues. V lost 7 bases, J lost 6 bases, and 21 bases lay in between. This chain's CDR3 is CASTPVFAGEDEKLFF. In DNA, the CDR3 is TGTGCCAGTACCCCGGTGTTTGCGGGGGAGGATGAAAAACTGTTTTTT. Based on the CDR3 plus reference TRBV19 and TRBJ1-4, the full variable domain is DGGITQSPKYLFRKEGQNVTLSCEQNLNHDAMYWYRQDPGQGLRLIYYSQIVNDFQKGDIAEGYSVSREKKESFPLTVTSAQKNPTAFYLCASTPVFAGEDEKLFFGSGTQLSVL.

The V call is TRBV4-3, the J call TRBJ1-3; TRBD1 is a possible D gene (5 bases). This CDR3 has 16 residues. Germline V gives CDR1 LGHNA, CDR2 YSLEER. The V gene lost 2 bases and the J gene lost 0 bases, with 11 bases spanning the gap. The CDR3 reads CASSQTAGSSGNTIYF. The CDR3 DNA is TGCGCCAGCAGCCAAACCGCAGGGAGCTCTGGAAACACCATATATTTT.

Only one count was recorded for this clone. V usage is TRBV7-8 and J usage is TRBJ1-2; perhaps TRBD1 as D (5 bases). V lost 5 bases, J lost 8 bases, and 15 bases lay in between. The germline V gene encodes CDR1 SGHVS and CDR2 FQNEAQ. The CDR3 runs 13 residues. This chain's CDR3 is CASSLYGGEGYTF. As DNA, the CDR3 is TGTGCCAGCAGCCTATATGGGGGTGAGGGCTACACCTTC.

This sequence joins TRBV7-8 and TRBJ2-4, with 7 bases lining up with TRBD2. Germline loops: CDR1 SGHVS, CDR2 FQNEAQ. V shed 1 base, J shed 1 base, and the junction held 10 bases outside the gene matches. The CDR3 is made up of 18 amino acids. CDR3 region: CASSLERWSGTAKNIQYF. As DNA, the CDR3 is TGTGCCAGCAGCTTAGAAAGATGGAGCGGGACCGCCAAAAACATTCAGTACTTC.

The rearrangement joins TRBV2 to TRBJ1-1, with D maybe TRBD1 (6 bases). Per the germline V gene, CDR1 is SNHLY and CDR2 is FYNNEI. The CDR3 length is 13 residues. Trimming shortened V by 6 bases and J by 3 bases, and 11 bases separated the two germline ends. The CDR3 loop is CASRGGGYTEAFF. As DNA, the CDR3 is TGTGCCAGCAGAGGAGGGGGATACACTGAAGCTTTCTTT.

V gene TRBV23-1 combines with J gene TRBJ2-5; possibly TRBD2 for D (5 bases). TRBV23-1 is identified as an open reading frame with a role that is uncertain. V gave up 4 bases and J gave up 10 bases, with 16 bases separating them. This CDR3 region has 13 residues. The CDR3 sequence: CASSRAWELDQYF. In DNA, the CDR3 is TGCGCCAGCAGTCGTGCTTGGGAGCTAGACCAGTACTTC.

V is TRBV6-1 and J is TRBJ1-6; D remains ambiguous. Deletions cut 1 base from V and 14 bases from J, with 3 bases between. This CDR3 spans 10 amino acids. Germline loops: CDR1 MNHNS, CDR2 SASEGT. CDR3 amino acids: CASSEGSLHF. The DNA of the CDR3 is TGTGCCAGCAGTGAAGGGTCCCTCCACTTT.

V usage is TRBV28 and J usage is TRBJ1-1; possibly TRBD1 for D (5 bases). This CDR3 has 17 residues. The V end lost 4 bases, the J end lost 5 bases, and 23 bases lay between the germline ends. Germline V gives CDR1 MDHEN, CDR2 SYDVKM. The CDR3 coding sequence is TGTGCCAGCAGTTCAAATTCCCAGGGCGGGGGAAGGACTGAAGCTTTCTTT. This codes for CASSSNSQGGGRTEAFF.

V is TRBV3-1 (or the pseudogene TRBV3-2) and J is TRBJ1-6; D not certain. Per germline, CDR1 LGHDT and CDR2 YNNKEL (reference sequence). V was clipped by 4 bases and J by 8 bases, with 15 bases between them. The CDR3 sequence is 15 residues long. The CDR3 is CASSPEYGYDSPLHF. The CDR3, as DNA: TGTGCCAGCAGCCCTGAATATGGTTACGATTCACCCCTCCACTTT.

This chain uses TRBV7-9 with TRBJ2-1; 10 nucleotides line up with TRBD1. Germline values: CDR1 SEHNR, CDR2 FQNEAQ (reference sequence). After removal of 5 bases from V and 6 bases from J, the junction contained 7 bases not matched to a gene. The CDR3 has 15 amino acids. In DNA, the CDR3 is TGTGCCAGCAGCACCCGACAGGGGGCAGGCAATGAGCAGTTCTTC. It encodes CASSTRQGAGNEQFF.

This clone was found once. The chain uses TRBV29-1 and TRBJ1-2, with TRBD1 matching 9 bases. V shed 2 bases, J shed 5 bases, and the junction held 6 bases outside the gene matches. From germline, CDR1 is SQVTM and CDR2 ANQGSEA. The CDR3 loop spans 14 amino acids. The chain's CDR3 is CSVEMSGTGYGYTF. The CDR3 DNA sequence: TGCAGCGTTGAAATGAGCGGGACAGGGTATGGCTACACCTTC.

This clone showed up just once. J is TRBJ1-2 and V is TRBV28; 7 bases align to TRBD1. There are 15 residues in the CDR3. Germline V gene data show CDR1 as MDHEN and CDR2 as SYDVKM. Unmatched junction bases numbered 9, after V lost 5 bases and J lost 3 bases. DNA for the CDR3: TGTGCCAGCAGTCTGGGGACAGACGGCTACTATGGCTACACCTTC. The encoded protein is CASSLGTDGYYGYTF.

This clone was counted between two and nine times. This chain links TRBV2 with TRBJ2-2; D could derive from TRBD1 or TRBD2 (6 bases each). V shed 6 bases and J shed 8 bases, with 16 bases lying between them. CDR1 and CDR2 from the germline V gene are SNHLY and FYNNEI. CDR3 length: 14 amino acids. Here the CDR3 DNA reads TGTGCCAGCAGCGTCGAGAGGGGGGTAGGGGAGCTGTTTTTT. It yields the protein CASSVERGVGELFF.

CDR3 residues: CASSSTYEQFF. In DNA form, the CDR3 reads TGTGCCAGCAGCTCCACGTATGAGCAGTTCTTC. The rearrangement uses TRBV5-6 and TRBJ2-1; D call uncertain. The CDR3 is 11 amino acids. Trimming shortened V by 3 bases and J by 8 bases, and 6 bases separated the two germline ends. Germline V gives CDR1 SGHDT, CDR2 YYEEEE. Together with reference TRBV5-6 and TRBJ2-1, the CDR3 gives the full variable domain: DAGVTQSPTHLIKTRGQQVTLRCSPKSGHDTVSWYQQALGQGPQFIFQYYEEEERQRGNFPDRFSGHQFPNYSSELNVNALLLGDSALYLCASSSTYEQFFGPGTRLTVL.

This clone turned up a few times. The sample contains more than one DNA sequence encoding this CDR3. The V call is TRBV6-5, the J call TRBJ1-6; D might be TRBD1 (5 bases). V shed 8 bases and J shed 5 bases, with 7 bases lying between them. Per germline, CDR1 MNHEY and CDR2 SVGAGI. The CDR3 totals 12 residues. The CDR3, as DNA: TGTGCCAGCTCGGGGGATAATTCACCCCTCCACTTT. Its translation: CASSGDNSPLHF.

The chain couples TRBV6-1 to TRBJ2-3; D is unresolved. The CDR3 runs 15 residues. V shed 1 base and J shed 3 bases, with 11 bases lying between them. Looked up from germline, CDR1 is MNHNS and CDR2 is SASEGT. The CDR3 reads CASSEGFLLTDTQYF. The CDR3 nucleotides are TGTGCCAGCAGTGAAGGCTTCCTTTTGACAGATACGCAGTATTTT.

The CDR3 DNA reads TGTGCCTTAGGGGGTAGCGGGACCCTCCTTAACTACGAGCAGTACTTC. Translation: CALGGSGTLLNYEQYF. This chain uses TRBV30 with TRBJ2-7, with 8 positions matching TRBD2. The CDR3 contains 16 residues. The trim removed 7 bases at V and 3 bases at J, leaving 17 bases unmatched. Germline V gene sequence: CDR1 GTSNPN, CDR2 SVGIG (reference sequence).

This clone has a single count. The gene calls are TRBV4-3 and TRBJ2-2; D uncertain. This CDR3 spans 15 amino acids. Germline V CDR1 and CDR2: LGHNA, YSLEER. V was pared by 5 bases and J by 4 bases, with 14 bases between. CDR3 in DNA: TGCGCCAGCAGCTTTACGGAAGACGGCACCGGGGAGCTGTTTTTT. Its protein product is CASSFTEDGTGELFF.

The rearrangement uses TRBV19 and TRBJ1-1; 11 bases are a match to TRBD1. V shed 5 bases and J 4 bases; nucleotides not matched to a gene: 6. There are 15 residues in the CDR3. From germline, CDR1 is LNHDA and CDR2 SQIVND (reference sequence). This chain's CDR3 is CASSASGTGGTEAFF. In DNA, the CDR3 is TGTGCCAGTAGTGCCTCCGGGACAGGGGGCACTGAAGCTTTCTTT.

J is TRBJ2-3 and V is TRBV18; D is uncertain. CDR1 is KGHSH and CDR2 is LQKENI in the germline V gene. The CDR3 runs to 16 residues. Between the trimmed V and J ends, which lost 3 bases and 0 bases, there was a span of 13 bases. The CDR3 bases are TGTGCCAGCTCACCGTCCAGGCTACCTAGCACAGATACGCAGTATTTT. Amino acid sequence: CASSPSRLPSTDTQYF.

The chain has TRBV27 and TRBJ2-1, with 14 bases that match TRBD2. Germline V CDR1 and CDR2: MNHEY, SMNVEV (reference sequence). The CDR3 is 16 amino acids. Trimming removed 7 bases from V and 2 bases from J; junction bases left unmatched: 4. As DNA, the CDR3 is TGTGCCAGCAACAGACTAGCGGGAGGGCCCTACAATGAGCAGTTCTTC. Translation: CASNRLAGGPYNEQFF.

The rearrangement joins TRBV7-6 to TRBJ1-3; D is unresolved. Germline V gene lookup returns CDR1 SGHVS and CDR2 FNYEAQ. This CDR3 has 17 amino acids. V was shortened by 1 base and J by 0 bases, with 13 bases between the two germline ends. The CDR3 sequence is CASSLEATLYSGNTIYF. The CDR3 DNA reads as TGTGCCAGCAGCTTAGAGGCGACTCTCTACTCTGGAAACACCATATATTTT.

This sequence joins TRBV29-1 and TRBJ2-5; D is unclear. Germline V lookup: CDR1 SQVTM, CDR2 ANQGSEA. The V end was cut by 7 bases, the J end by 3 bases, with 15 bases between. The CDR3 runs to 13 residues. The CDR3 here is CSGAASSEETQYF. The CDR3 DNA is TGCAGCGGTGCGGCTTCATCCGAAGAGACCCAGTACTTC.

The chain combines TRBV29-1 with TRBJ1-2, with 7 nucleotides matching TRBD1. Trimming took 4 bases from V and 3 from J; bases not matched to a gene: 2. Looked up from germline, CDR1 is SQVTM and CDR2 is ANQGSEA. The CDR3 runs to 12 residues. The CDR3 region is CSVAGGHYGYTF. The CDR3 nucleotides read TGCAGCGTTGCAGGGGGGCACTATGGCTACACCTTC.

The gene calls are TRBV12-2 and TRBJ2-5; no DNA check was done on the table's D call, TRBD1. TRBV12-2 is a known pseudogene. The CDR3 covers 14 residues. The CDR3 loop reads CASCRQLTQETQYF. For the CDR3, the DNA is TGTGCAAGTTGTCGACAGCTAACCCAAGAGACCCAGTACTTC.

The chain carries TRBV9 and TRBJ2-3; 9 nucleotides line up with TRBD2. V was clipped by 0 bases and J by 2 bases; unmatched bases: 19. Germline assignment: CDR1 SGDLS and CDR2 YYNGEE. This CDR3 comprises 21 residues. The CDR3 here is CASSVATNRWGSSGNTDTQYF. The CDR3 DNA reads as TGTGCCAGCAGCGTAGCTACGAATCGTTGGGGGTCTAGCGGGAACACAGATACGCAGTATTTT.

The chain couples TRBV5-4 to TRBJ2-1, with D tentatively TRBD2 (7 bases). V was pared by 1 base and J by 4 bases, with 12 bases between. CDR3 length: 15 residues. Germline V gene data show CDR1 as SGHNT and CDR2 as YYREEE (reference sequence). The CDR3 sequence is CASSLSRGAYNEQFF. CDR3 DNA: TGTGCCAGCAGCTTGAGCCGGGGGGCTTACAATGAGCAGTTCTTC. Full variable domain (remainder filled in from reference TRBV5-4 and TRBJ2-1): ETGVTQSPTHLIKTRGQQVTLRCSSQSGHNTVSWYQQALGQGPQFIFQYYREEENGRGNFPPRFSGLQFPNYSSELNVNALELDDSALYLCASSLSRGAYNEQFFGPGTRLTVL.

The chain is built from TRBV7-6 and TRBJ1-5; the D gene is possibly TRBD1 (6 bases). V shed 6 bases and J shed 4 bases, with 7 bases lying between them. Germline values: CDR1 SGHVS, CDR2 FNYEAQ. The CDR3 runs 12 residues. The CDR3 DNA reads TGTGCCAGCAGTCAGGGGAATCAGCCCCAGCATTTT. Translation gives CASSQGNQPQHF.

V and J are TRBV6-4 and TRBJ2-3; D is possibly TRBD1 or TRBD2 (5 bases each). Germline CDR1 MRHNA, CDR2 SNTAGT. The CDR3 has 15 amino acids. Between the trimmed V and J ends, which lost 8 bases and 2 bases, there was a span of 17 bases. CDR3 sequence: CASAVERGDTDTQYF. In DNA, the CDR3 is TGTGCCAGCGCGGTAGAGAGGGGAGACACAGATACGCAGTATTTT.

The chain couples TRBV4-3 to TRBJ1-2; 9 bases fit TRBD1. The J segment lost 6 bases and the V segment lost 3 bases, leaving 8 bases of the junction unmatched. CDR3 length equals 15 residues. Per the germline V gene, CDR1 is LGHNA and CDR2 is YSLEER. The CDR3 coding sequence is TGCGCCAGCAGCCAGGGGACGGACAGGGGCGATGGCTACACCTTC. Its translation is CASSQGTDRGDGYTF.